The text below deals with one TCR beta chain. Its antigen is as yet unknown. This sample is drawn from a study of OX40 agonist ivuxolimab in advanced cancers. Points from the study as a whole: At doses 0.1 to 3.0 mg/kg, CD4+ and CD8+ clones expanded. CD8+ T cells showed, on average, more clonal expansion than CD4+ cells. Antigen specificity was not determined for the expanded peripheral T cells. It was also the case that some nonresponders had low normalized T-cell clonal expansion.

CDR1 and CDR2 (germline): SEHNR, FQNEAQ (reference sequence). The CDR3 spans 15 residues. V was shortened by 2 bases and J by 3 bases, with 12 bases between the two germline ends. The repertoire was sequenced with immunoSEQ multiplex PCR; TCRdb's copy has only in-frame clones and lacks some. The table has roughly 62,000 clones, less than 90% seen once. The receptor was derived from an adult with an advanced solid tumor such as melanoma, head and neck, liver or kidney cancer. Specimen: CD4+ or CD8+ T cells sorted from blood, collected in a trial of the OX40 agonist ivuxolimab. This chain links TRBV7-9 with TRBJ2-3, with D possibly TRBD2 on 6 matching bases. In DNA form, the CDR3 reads TGTGCCAGCAGCTTACGGGGGAGCGGGACAGATACGCAGTATTTT. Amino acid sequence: CASSLRGSGTDTQYF.